The rows below give T cell receptor beta chains drawn from one sample of a study of PD-L1 blockade in urothelial cancer. Method: immunoSEQ multiplex PCR; TCRdb's copy keeps in-frame clones and lacks some. The table shows tens of thousands of clones, with 70% to 85% occurring only once. Material: PBMCs, obtained around atezolizumab (anti-PD-L1) treatment. These receptors originate from a man aged 50-59 years with urothelial cancer. CDR3s include the opening cysteine and the closing phenylalanine or tryptophan. The D gene is left open where the match is weak. The listing skips clone size in some rows; elsewhere it reads once, few, many or a size class.

V gene,J gene,clone size,D gene,CDR3 protein,CDR3 DNA
TRBV5-1,TRBJ2-3,NA,NA,CASSLEPGPTDTQYF,TGCGCCAGCAGCTTGGAGCCAGGGCCCACAGATACGCAGTATTTT
TRBV27,TRBJ2-2,NA,NA,CASRPTLNTGELFF,TGTGCCAGCAGACCTACCCTTAACACCGGGGAGCTGTTTTTT
TRBV5-4,TRBJ2-3,NA,TRBD2,CASRKLAGGPDTQYF,TGTGCCAGCAGGAAACTAGCGGGGGGGCCCGATACGCAGTATTTT
TRBV19,TRBJ1-1,NA,TRBD1,CASSIFQRQGGTEAFF,TGTGCCAGTAGTATATTTCAGAGACAGGGAGGCACTGAAGCTTTCTTT
TRBV5-4,TRBJ2-5,NA,TRBD1,CASSLAGTGGAFGETQYF,TGTGCCAGCAGCTTGGCCGGGACAGGGGGCGCCTTCGGAGAGACCCAGTACTTC
TRBV7-2,TRBJ2-3,NA,NA,CASTRRGGDTQYF,TGTGCCAGCACCCGGCGCGGTGGAGATACGCAGTATTTT
TRBV27,TRBJ2-1,NA,NA,CASAGLSSYNEQFF,TGTGCCAGCGCGGGACTCAGCTCCTACAATGAGCAGTTCTTC
TRBV5-1,TRBJ1-3,NA,NA,CASSPGGGAKGTIYF,TGCGCCAGCAGCCCAGGTGGGGGGGCGAAGGGCACCATATATTTT
TRBV2,TRBJ1-2,NA,NA,CASSHQGTYGYTF,TGTGCCAGCAGTCATCAGGGGACCTATGGCTACACCTTT
TRBV7-8,TRBJ2-1,NA,NA,CASSLGRNNEQFF,TGTGCCAGCAGCTTAGGCAGGAACAATGAGCAGTTCTTC
TRBV5-6,TRBJ2-1,NA,TRBD1,CASSPTLDRARNEQFF,TGTGCCAGCAGCCCTACCTTGGACAGGGCCCGCAATGAGCAGTTCTTC
TRBV19,TRBJ1-5,NA,NA,CASSIDKQGRDSNQPQHF,TGTGCCAGTAGTATAGATAAGCAGGGAAGGGATAGCAATCAGCCCCAGCATTTT
TRBV5-6,TRBJ2-7,NA,NA,CASSLDFTDYEQYF,TGTGCCAGCAGCTTGGATTTCACAGACTACGAGCAGTACTTC
TRBV18,TRBJ2-7,NA,NA,CASSPVGGYEQYF,TGTGCCAGCTCACCAGTGGGAGGCTACGAGCAGTACTTC
TRBV27,TRBJ2-1,NA,NA,CASSPTPRADSYNEQFF,TGTGCCAGCAGTCCCACCCCCCGAGCGGACTCCTACAATGAGCAGTTCTTC
TRBV15,TRBJ1-2,NA,TRBD1,CATSRGTGINYGYTF,TGTGCCACCAGCAGGGGGACAGGGATTAACTATGGCTACACCTTC
TRBV6-1,TRBJ2-3,NA,TRBD1,CASSDGFETGGVDTQYF,TGTGCCAGCAGTGATGGTTTTGAGACAGGGGGCGTAGATACGCAGTATTTT
TRBV11-2,TRBJ2-3,NA,TRBD2,CASSRDYSTDTQYF,TGTGCCAGCAGCAGGGACTACTCCACAGATACGCAGTATTTT
TRBV29-1,TRBJ2-2,NA,NA,CSVVPDKNTGELFF,TGCAGCGTTGTTCCCGACAAGAACACCGGGGAGTTGTTTTTT
TRBV5-1,TRBJ1-6,NA,NA,CATSEQGESNSPLHF,TGCGCCACCTCCGAACAGGGAGAAAGTAATTCACCCCTCCACTTT
TRBV15,TRBJ2-1,NA,NA,CATSRDVGWSSYNEQFF,TGTGCCACCAGCAGAGATGTCGGTTGGAGCTCCTACAATGAGCAGTTCTTC
TRBV6-5,TRBJ1-1,NA,TRBD1,CASSTGTGGLEAFF,TGTGCCAGCAGTACCGGGACAGGGGGGCTTGAAGCTTTCTTT
TRBV13,TRBJ2-7,once,TRBD1,CASSAWTGRRDEQYF,TGTGCCAGCAGCGCCTGGACAGGCCGGCGGGACGAGCAGTACTTC
TRBV30,TRBJ1-3,NA,TRBD1,CAWTSQGASGNTIYF,TGTGCCTGGACCTCACAGGGGGCCTCTGGAAACACCATATATTTT
TRBV19,TRBJ2-1,few,TRBD2,CASSILAGGVGEQFF,TGTGCCAGTAGTATCCTAGCGGGAGGAGTCGGTGAGCAGTTCTTC
TRBV5-6,TRBJ1-6,NA,TRBD1,CASRLGTGDSPLHF,TGTGCCAGCAGACTTGGGACAGGAGATTCACCCCTCCACTTT
TRBV5-1,TRBJ2-2,NA,TRBD2,CASSRGASGGPSGGELFF,TGCGCCAGCAGCCGTGGAGCTAGCGGGGGGCCTTCGGGCGGGGAGCTGTTTTTT
TRBV11-2,TRBJ2-7,NA,NA,CASSLVQGYEQYF,TGTGCCAGCAGCTTAGTCCAGGGTTACGAGCAGTACTTC
TRBV2,TRBJ1-4,NA,TRBD1,CASIATGLSTGEKLFF,TGTGCCAGCATCGCGACAGGGCTGTCTACGGGTGAAAAACTGTTTTTT
TRBV15,TRBJ2-1,NA,NA,CATSRDFGNEQFF,TGTGCCACCAGCAGAGATTTCGGGAATGAGCAGTTCTTC
TRBV27,TRBJ2-7,few,NA,CASSFSRASSYEQYF,TGTGCCAGCAGTTTCTCCAGGGCATCCTCCTACGAGCAGTACTTC
TRBV6-1,TRBJ1-4,NA,NA,CASSGSWGEKLFF,TGTGCCAGCAGTGGAAGCTGGGGCGAAAAACTGTTTTTT
TRBV6-5,TRBJ2-1,NA,NA,CASCGVSYNEQFF,TGTGCCAGTTGCGGGGTCTCCTACAATGAGCAGTTCTTC
TRBV6-4,TRBJ2-2,NA,NA,CASSGQDTGELFF,TGTGCCAGCAGTGGACAGGACACCGGGGAGCTGTTTTTT
TRBV19,TRBJ1-1,NA,NA,CASSSQGQGTEAFF,TGTGCCAGTAGTTCTCAGGGGCAGGGAACTGAAGCTTTCTTT
TRBV2,TRBJ1-3,NA,NA,CASSDVEGGLISGNTIYF,TGTGCCAGCAGTGATGTAGAGGGAGGACTGATCTCTGGAAACACCATATATTTT
TRBV11-2,TRBJ2-7,NA,TRBD2,CASSRGLAGGQSSYEQYF,TGTGCCAGCAGCCGCGGACTAGCGGGAGGCCAGAGCTCCTACGAGCAGTACTTC
TRBV27,TRBJ2-1,NA,TRBD2,CASSLWSFLGGTKNEQFF,TGTGCCAGCAGTTTATGGAGTTTTCTGGGAGGGACGAAGAATGAGCAGTTCTTC
TRBV5-5,TRBJ2-7,NA,TRBD2,CASSFLASGIPYEQYF,TGTGCCAGCAGCTTTTTGGCTAGCGGGATTCCCTACGAGCAGTACTTC
TRBV7-6,TRBJ2-2,NA,TRBD2,CASSVKTSGSGELFF,TGTGCCAGCAGCGTGAAAACTAGCGGTTCCGGGGAGCTGTTTTTT
TRBV4-3,TRBJ2-5,NA,NA,CASSQDIRQIQETQYF,TGCGCCAGCAGCCAAGATATCAGGCAAATCCAAGAGACCCAGTACTTC
TRBV13,TRBJ2-1,NA,NA,CASSLGGGEQFF,TGTGCCAGCAGCTTAGGGGGAGGTGAGCAGTTCTTC